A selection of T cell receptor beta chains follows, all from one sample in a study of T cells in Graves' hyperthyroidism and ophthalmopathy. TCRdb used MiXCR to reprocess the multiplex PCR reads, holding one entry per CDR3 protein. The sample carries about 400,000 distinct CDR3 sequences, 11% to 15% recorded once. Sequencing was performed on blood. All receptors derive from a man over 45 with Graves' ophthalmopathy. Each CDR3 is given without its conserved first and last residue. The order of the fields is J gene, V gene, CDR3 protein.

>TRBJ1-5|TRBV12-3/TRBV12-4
ASSPATNQPQH
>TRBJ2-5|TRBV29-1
SVEISGRTQETQY
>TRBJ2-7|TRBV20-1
SARDLAGVGNEQY
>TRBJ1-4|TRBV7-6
ASSLDNTGFQLF
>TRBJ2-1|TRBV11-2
ASSLVVTSGGTYNEQF
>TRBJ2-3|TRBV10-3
AISQNGDTQY
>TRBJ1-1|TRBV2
ASSEALAGTEAF
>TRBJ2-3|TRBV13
ASSLDRGGADTQY
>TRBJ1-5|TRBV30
AWSELTPQPQH
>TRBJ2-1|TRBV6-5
AGSYSGRSRNEQF
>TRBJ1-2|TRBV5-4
ASSWPPGRGESGYT
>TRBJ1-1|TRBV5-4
ASAGVPNTEAF
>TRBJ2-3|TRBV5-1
ASSFSGTATSTDTQY
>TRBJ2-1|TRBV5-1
ASSPGTSGLQEQF
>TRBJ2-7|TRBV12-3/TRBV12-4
ASSFLGIHEQY
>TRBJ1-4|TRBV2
ASSKGQANEKLF
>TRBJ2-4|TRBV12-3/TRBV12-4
ASSPTGVVKNIQY
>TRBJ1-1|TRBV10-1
ASSGRDGTEAF